This record covers a single TCR beta chain. Its matching antigen is unknown. Germline CDR1 LNHNV, CDR2 YYDKDF (reference sequence). There are 14 residues in the CDR3. V lost 2 bases, J lost 11 bases, and 11 bases stayed unmatched. The data were produced by immunoSEQ multiplex PCR, yet TCRdb's version contains in-frame clones alone and is incomplete. The sample shows 120,000 or so clones, around 95% of them seen only once. The sample comes from a study of graft-versus-host responses after intestinal transplantation. Whole-study context: Transplant types were multivisceral, liver-intestinal, or isolated intestinal.

Study-level points and caveats: Allografts from individuals with graft-donor T cell macrochimerism displayed high graft-versus-host to host-versus-graft clonal ratios.

Sequenced material: unstimulated CD8+ T cells sorted from spleen or lymph node cells, taken before intestinal transplant. The receptor was isolated from a human donor who received an intestinal transplant. The chain joins TRBV15 to TRBJ1-1; 7 bases are shared with TRBD1. The CDR3 DNA sequence: TGTGCCACCAGCAGAAGGCAGGGGGACGTCCAGGCTTTCTTT. Its protein product is CATSRRQGDVQAFF.